This TCR beta chain was sequenced during a study of T-cell reconstitution after alpha-beta-depleted transplantation in children. TCRbeta library preparation incorporated unique molecular identifiers. TCRdb re-analysed the PCR reads in MiXCR, keeping a single row per CDR3 protein. Of about 110,000 distinct CDR3 sequences in the sample, 10% are singletons; the top ten hold 30% to 35%. Source: PBMCs, taken before TCRalphabeta/CD19-depleted stem cell transplant. This TCR came from a boy aged 2 to 10 with acute lymphoblastic leukemia, due to receive a stem cell transplant.

CDR3 nucleotides: TGTGCCAGCAGTGCCCGAGCGCGCTTCTCCTACAATGAGCAGTTCTTC. As protein: CASSARARFSYNEQFF. The gene calls are TRBV2 and TRBJ2-1; D not certain. From germline, CDR1 is SNHLY and CDR2 FYNNEI. The length of the CDR3 is 16 residues. V dropped 4 bases and J dropped 0 bases, with 13 bases sitting between them. Combining the CDR3 with reference TRBV2 and TRBJ2-1 gives the whole variable domain EPEVTQTPSHQVTQMGQEVILRCVPISNHLYFYWYRQILGQKVEFLVSFYNNEISEKSEIFDDQFSVERPDGSNFTLKIRSTKLEDSAMYFCASSARARFSYNEQFFGPGTRLTVL.